A selection of T cell receptor beta chains follows, all from one sample in a study of T cells in Graves' hyperthyroidism and ophthalmopathy. TCRdb ran MiXCR on the multiplex PCR reads and lists one entry per CDR3 protein. This table holds some 740,000 distinct CDR3 sequences, 14% found once. The sequencing sample was made of blood. The receptors were gathered from a woman younger than 35 with Graves' hyperthyroidism. Each CDR3 is given with its conserved first and last residue. A D gene is named only where the DNA matches it firmly. The listing skips clone size in some rows; elsewhere it reads once, few, many or a size class.

TGCAGTGCGAGCCGGGACGGTCTCTACGAGCAGTACTTC	CSASRDGLYEQYF	.	many	TRBV20-1	TRBJ2-7	13
TGTGCCAGCAGCCAAGAGTACGACAGGGTGGGCTACACCTTC	CASSQEYDRVGYTF	TRBD1	few	TRBV14	TRBJ1-2	14
TGTGCCAGCAGCCCAGGGACAATCTATGGCTACACCTTC	CASSPGTIYGYTF	.	many	TRBV7-9	TRBJ1-2	13
TGTGCCAGCTCACCAGGGACAGGGGCTTGGGAGCAGTACTTC	CASSPGTGAWEQYF	TRBD1	many	TRBV18	TRBJ2-7	14
TGCGCCAGCAGCTTTAGCGGTACTAGCACAGATACGCAGTATTTT	CASSFSGTSTDTQYF	.	many	TRBV5-1	TRBJ2-3	15
TGTGCCAGCTCACCGACAGGGCCTGAGGGCTACACCTTC	CASSPTGPEGYTF	TRBD1	many	TRBV18	TRBJ1-2	13
TGTGCCAGCGCCTCGGACAGTGAGAACTATGGCTACACCTTC	CASASDSENYGYTF	.	.	TRBV27	TRBJ1-2	14
TGTGCCAGCCGCCACAGGGGGAATCTTTACAATGAGCAGTTCTTC	CASRHRGNLYNEQFF	TRBD1	.	TRBV12-3/TRBV12-4	TRBJ2-1	15
TGTGCCTGGAGTGCACCAGGGAGGGCCACAGATACGCAGTATTTT	CAWSAPGRATDTQYF	TRBD2	many	TRBV30	TRBJ2-3	15
TGTGCCTGGACCCAAGGGGGTCAGAAAAATCAGCCCCAGCATTTT	CAWTQGGQKNQPQHF	.	.	TRBV30	TRBJ1-5	15
TGTGCCAGCAGTTTAGAGAAGTACACTGAAGCTTTCTTT	CASSLEKYTEAFF	.	many	TRBV12-3/TRBV12-4	TRBJ1-1	13
TGTGCCAGTAGTATAACAGGATTTGCCACTGAAGCTTTCTTT	CASSITGFATEAFF	.	many	TRBV19	TRBJ1-1	14
TGTGCCAGCAGGGCTCAACAGGGCTCACCCCTCCACTTT	CASRAQQGSPLHF	.	.	TRBV2	TRBJ1-6	13
TGTGCCAGCAGTCTTAACCCGGGGGTTAACTATGGCTACACCTTC	CASSLNPGVNYGYTF	.	many	TRBV28	TRBJ1-2	15
TGTGCCAGTACCCGAGGGGATGGCACAGATACGCAGTATTTT	CASTRGDGTDTQYF	.	many	TRBV27	TRBJ2-3	14
TGTGCCAGCAGCCAACAGGGGAATCAGCCCCAGCATTTT	CASSQQGNQPQHF	.	many	TRBV3-1	TRBJ1-5	13
TGTGCCAGCAGTTTAATAATAGGCAGGGGTTCCTACAATGAGCAGTTCTTC	CASSLIIGRGSYNEQFF	.	.	TRBV27	TRBJ2-1	17
TGTGCCAGCATTTTCAGGGTGAACACTGAAGCTTTCTTT	CASIFRVNTEAFF	.	many	TRBV2	TRBJ1-1	13
TGTGCCACCAGCAGAGTAAGAGGCGCAGGAGCAACTAATGAAAAACTGTTTTTT	CATSRVRGAGATNEKLFF	.	many	TRBV15	TRBJ1-4	18
TGTGCCAGCAGCCCAGGGGTTGGCACCGGGGAGCTGTTTTTT	CASSPGVGTGELFF	.	.	TRBV7-3	TRBJ2-2	14
TGCAGTGCTAGAGATCTTGGGGGACAGGGGCCCTACGAGCAGTACTTC	CSARDLGGQGPYEQYF	TRBD1	many	TRBV20-1	TRBJ2-7	16
TGTGCCAGCAGTCCCCACACAGGGTGGGAGACCCAGTACTTC	CASSPHTGWETQYF	.	.	TRBV27	TRBJ2-5	14
TGCAGTGCTAGAGACCTCCGGACTAGCGGGACGAACACCGGGGAGCTGTTTTTT	CSARDLRTSGTNTGELFF	TRBD2	few	TRBV20-1	TRBJ2-2	18
TGTGCCACCAGTGAAGGACTATCGTGGCAGTTCTTC	CATSEGLSWQFF	.	many	TRBV24-1	TRBJ2-1	12